This T cell receptor (beta chain) is drawn from a study of T cell changes during pregnancy in multiple sclerosis. Clones were sequenced by immunoSEQ multiplex PCR, and TCRdb holds only the in-frame ones, with some missing. The table includes about 75,000 clones, 70% to 90% detected once. V was pared by 5 bases and J by 12 bases, with 17 bases between. The CDR3 runs 13 residues. Germline CDR1 is SGHVS and CDR2 is FQNEAQ. The sequencing used peripheral blood, collected in the first trimester of pregnancy. This chain connects TRBV7-8 to TRBJ2-1; D perhaps matches TRBD1 (5 bases). The sequence was collected from a female donor in good health, enrolled as a control in a pregnancy study. The CDR3 DNA sequence: TGTGCCAGCAGCCCAAGCAGGGTACTTGGGCAGTTCTTC. Translated, it gives CASSPSRVLGQFF.